A single sample is the source of the 5 T cell receptor beta chains below, sequenced in a study of blood T cell repertoires in COVID-19. The protocol was immunoSEQ multiplex PCR, while the TCRdb copy is restricted to in-frame clones and leaves out a portion. The sample contains some 140,000 clones, over 60% of which appear only once. Sequenced: peripheral blood. These receptors were taken from an elderly man with acute or convalescent COVID-19.

The V gene is TRBV5-4, the J gene TRBJ1-2, with 7 bases identical to TRBD1. Germline V gene sequence: CDR1 SGHNT, CDR2 YYREEE (reference sequence). CDR3 length: 14 residues. V was clipped by 1 base and J by 5 bases; unmatched bases: 5. CDR3 coding DNA: TGTGCCAGCAGCTTGTTAGACAGGGTTTATGGCTACACCTTC. It is translated as CASSLLDRVYGYTF. Full variable domain (rest looked up from reference TRBV5-4 and TRBJ1-2): ETGVTQSPTHLIKTRGQQVTLRCSSQSGHNTVSWYQQALGQGPQFIFQYYREEENGRGNFPPRFSGLQFPNYSSELNVNALELDDSALYLCASSLLDRVYGYTFGSGTRLTVV.

The count of this clone is one. The chain joins TRBV7-2 to TRBJ1-3, with D perhaps matching TRBD1 (6 bases). The CDR3 loop spans 15 amino acids. Trimming took 3 bases from V and 0 from J, leaving 9 bases between them. The germline V gene encodes CDR1 SGHTA and CDR2 FQGNSA. The CDR3 DNA follows: TGTGCCAGCAGCTTCACAGGGTTCTCTGGAAACACCATATATTTT. It codes for CASSFTGFSGNTIYF.

This rearrangement joins TRBV4-2 to TRBJ1-6, with D possibly matching TRBD1 (5 bases). The germline gives CDR1 LGHNA, CDR2 YNFKEQ. Deletions cut 4 bases from V and 8 bases from J, with 15 bases between. CDR3 length: 15 amino acids. The CDR3 region is CASSPTVGEDSPLHF. CDR3 bases: TGTGCCAGCAGCCCCACCGTAGGGGAGGATTCACCCCTCCACTTT.

The rearrangement uses TRBV4-3 and TRBJ1-4; D not resolved. The V gene lost 1 base and the J gene lost 7 bases, with 16 bases spanning the gap. Germline CDR1 reads LGHNA; CDR2 reads YSLEER. The CDR3 extends over 16 amino acids. Here the CDR3 DNA reads TGCGCCAGCAGCCAAGTCCGTCTCGAGGTCGGTGAAAAACTGTTTTTT. Protein sequence: CASSQVRLEVGEKLFF.

The gene calls are TRBV7-2 and TRBJ2-2, with a tentative D call TRBD2 (6 bases). Germline loops: CDR1 SGHTA, CDR2 FQGNSA. There are 15 residues in the CDR3. V dropped 3 bases and J dropped 4 bases, with 12 bases sitting between them. The CDR3 nucleotides read TGTGCCAGCAGCTTGGTGCGGGGACTCACCGGGGAGCTGTTTTTT. Translation gives CASSLVRGLTGELFF.